This T cell receptor beta chain originates from a study (dated by TCRdb to between 2014 and 2017). Regarding the study in general: The study set out to test whether tumor-infiltrating Tregs in breast cancer get recruited from blood Tregs or are instead converted in situ from other CD4+ T cell subsets. Here is what the overall study found, with its caveats: The TCR gene usage of tumor memory CD4+ T cells clustered together with blood and lymph node memory CD4+ cells and with lymph node naive CD4+ cells. The validation in the larger cohort was limited to a single TCR beta V-J rearrangement instead of whole repertoires. The greatest overlap of tumor-infiltrating Treg TCR alpha and beta sequences was observed with tumor naive CD4+ T cells, followed by blood naive CD4+ T cells.

Cells that were CD4+CD25+CD127-/low were the ones isolated as Tregs. Tregs, naive and memory CD4+ T cells from tumor, blood and ipsilateral draining lymph nodes of five or six breast cancer patients underwent full-length TCR alpha and beta sequencing. Ficoll density gradient centrifugation was used to isolate mononuclear cells from lymph nodes or from roughly 54 ml of peripheral blood. FACS confirmed that the sorted cell populations were more than 90% pure. Full-length TCR variable regions were amplified by 5' RACE PCR using constant-region reverse primers, and then by semi-nested PCR using Nested Universal Primer A. Using the ReliaPrep RNA Cell Miniprep System, total RNA was extracted, and the SMARTer RACE 5'/3' Kit was then used to reverse transcribe the RNA into 5'RACE-ready cDNA. Full-length TCR alpha and beta libraries were barcoded with multiplex adaptors and sequenced on an Illumina MiSeq. In the source study's methods: For each of nine subset-tissue groups, sequencing data from the five patients were pooled, and the groups were compared by unsupervised clustering of TCR gene usage. The Morisita-Horn index was used to calculate repertoire similarity, with shared sequences weighted according to their contribution to each repertoire. TCRdb took the public reads, trimmed them with fastp at Q25, ran MiXCR for clone calling and kept in-frame beta chains. Records with the same CDR3 protein are collapsed into one entry carrying the most frequent genes and DNA. For this entry, the V and J calls and clone size follow TCRdb and not the study's own pipeline. The sample records under 45,000 distinct CDR3 sequences, less than 25% of which are singletons. Approximately 4% of the sample rests with the top ten.

Points on this clonotype: The antigen it binds to is not known. The junction departs from the called germline gene at one end, perhaps through a read error.

The sample taken for sequencing was Tregs sorted from blood. This sequence originates from a female donor with breast cancer.

This receptor carries the CDR3 CTSSYRLAGVEQYF. The DNA sequence is TGTACCAGCAGTTATAGGCTAGCGGGAGTAGAGCAGTACTTC. The rearranged chain carries TRBV28 and TRBJ2-7, with 10 middle bases fitting TRBD2. The CDR3, from cysteine to phenylalanine, totals 14 residues. Only the CDR3 part of the read is kept: 42 bases, read in frame from the first base. From the germline V gene, CDR1 is MDHEN and CDR2 is SYDVKM.